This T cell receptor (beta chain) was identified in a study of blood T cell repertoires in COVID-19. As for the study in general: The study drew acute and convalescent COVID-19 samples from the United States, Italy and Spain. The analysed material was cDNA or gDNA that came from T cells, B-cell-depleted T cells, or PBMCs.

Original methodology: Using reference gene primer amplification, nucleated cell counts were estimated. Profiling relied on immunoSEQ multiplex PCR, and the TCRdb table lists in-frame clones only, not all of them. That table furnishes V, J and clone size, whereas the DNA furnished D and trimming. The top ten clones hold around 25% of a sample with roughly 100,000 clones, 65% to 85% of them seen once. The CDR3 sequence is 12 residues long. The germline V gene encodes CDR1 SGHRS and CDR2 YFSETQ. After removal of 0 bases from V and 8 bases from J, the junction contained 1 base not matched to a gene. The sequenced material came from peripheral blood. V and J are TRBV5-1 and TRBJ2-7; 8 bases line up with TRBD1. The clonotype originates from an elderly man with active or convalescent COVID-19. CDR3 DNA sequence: TGCGCCAGCAGCTTGGGACAGGGGAAGCAGTACTTC. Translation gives CASSLGQGKQYF.